This TCR beta chain was captured in a study of blood T cell repertoires in COVID-19. Whole-study context: Researchers got acute and convalescent COVID-19 samples from the United States, Italy and Spain. In each case, the material was cDNA or gDNA derived from T cells, B-cell-depleted T cells, or PBMCs.

Original analysis: Quantification of nucleated cells was approximated via reference gene primer amplification. Here immunoSEQ multiplex PCR was the method, and the copy in TCRdb shows in-frame clones only, minus some. Clone size and the V and J calls come from that table; the DNA yielded D and trimming. The sample carries under 55,000 clones, more than 85% recorded once. The V gene end was trimmed by 0 bases and the J gene end by 2 bases; junction bases not matched to a gene: 4. The CDR3 loop spans 16 amino acids. The germline V gene has CDR1 MNHEY and CDR2 SVGAGI. This clone has a handful of counts. Other DNA variants within this sample encode the same CDR3.

This TCR derives from a man in his forties or fifties with active COVID-19. The sample was peripheral blood. This chain links TRBV6-5 with TRBJ2-1; 7 positions agree with TRBD1. CDR3 in DNA: TGTGCCAGCAGTTACTCAAACAGGGGCCCCTACAATGAGCAGTTCTTC. It codes for CASSYSNRGPYNEQFF.